The 10 T cell receptor beta chains below come from one sample, sequenced in a study of OX40 agonist ivuxolimab in advanced cancers. This table comes from immunoSEQ multiplex PCR, and its TCRdb copy is limited to in-frame clones, with some not included. The sample records about 67,000 clones, approximately 82% being singletons. The sample consisted of CD4+ or CD8+ T cells sorted from blood, taken in a trial of the OX40 agonist ivuxolimab. The receptors were sampled from an adult with an advanced solid tumor such as melanoma, head and neck, liver or kidney cancer.

The chain couples TRBV6-1 to TRBJ2-7; D remains unclear. The CDR3 runs 13 residues. Germline V gene data show CDR1 as MNHNS and CDR2 as SASEGT. Trimming took off 1 base at V and 6 bases at J, with 10 bases between the two ends. The CDR3 reads CASSEVPPAEQYF. The CDR3, as DNA: TGTGCCAGCAGTGAAGTTCCCCCCGCCGAGCAGTACTTC.

The rearrangement links TRBV14 to TRBJ1-2; D remains unclear. The CDR3 totals 13 residues. CDR1 SGHDN and CDR2 FVKESK come from the germline V gene. V was shortened by 4 bases and J by 2 bases, with 8 bases between the two germline ends. The CDR3 sequence: CASSLQPNYGYTF. The CDR3 DNA is TGTGCCAGCAGCCTACAACCGAACTATGGCTACACCTTC. Variable domain in full (rest from reference TRBV14 and TRBJ1-2): EAGVTQFPSHSVIEKGQTVTLRCDPISGHDNLYWYRRVMGKEIKFLLHFVKESKQDESGMPNNRFLAERTGGTYSTLKVQPAELEDSGVYFCASSLQPNYGYTFGSGTRLTVV.

Here the CDR3 reads CASSIGTGETDTQYF. The CDR3 region has the DNA TGCGCCAGCAGCATCGGGACAGGGGAGACAGATACGCAGTATTTT. The rearrangement uses TRBV5-1 and TRBJ2-3; 10 positions agree with TRBD1. Looked up from germline, CDR1 is SGHRS and CDR2 is YFSETQ. V was clipped by 4 bases and J by 3 bases; unmatched bases: 5. This CDR3 contains 15 residues.

The chain carries TRBV25-1 and TRBJ2-2; D may be TRBD1 (6 bases). Germline lookup yields CDR1 MGHDK and CDR2 SYGVNS. This CDR3 is 14 amino acids long. The germline V and J ends were trimmed by 4 bases and 7 bases, with 13 bases remaining between them. The DNA of the CDR3 is TGTGCCAGCAGTGTAGGGGGAGTGGGCGGGGAGCTGTTTTTT. Amino acid sequence: CASSVGGVGGELFF.

This sequence joins TRBV18 and TRBJ2-2, with 10 bases fitting TRBD1. V shed 4 bases, J shed 2 bases, and the junction held 7 bases outside the gene matches. The germline gives CDR1 KGHSH, CDR2 LQKENI. This CDR3 is built from 17 residues. CDR3 loop: CASSHRDRGFNTGELFF. As DNA, the CDR3 is TGTGCCAGCTCACACCGGGACAGGGGTTTCAACACCGGGGAGCTGTTTTTT.

The V and J genes are TRBV5-1 and TRBJ2-7; a weak D match, TRBD1 (6 bases). CDR1 SGHRS and CDR2 YFSETQ come from the germline V gene. The CDR3 consists of 15 residues. V shed 1 base and J shed 1 base, with 12 bases lying between them. In DNA, the CDR3 is TGCGCCAGCAGCTTGACAGGGATGGGATCCTACGAGCAGTACTTC. As protein: CASSLTGMGSYEQYF.

J is TRBJ2-4 and V is TRBV6-6, with 8 positions matching TRBD2. This CDR3 region has 16 residues. Germline CDR1 reads MNHNY; CDR2 reads SVGAGI (reference sequence). The ends lost 4 bases at V and 1 base at J; junction bases unmatched: 6. The CDR3 nucleotides are TGTGCCAGCAGTTTCTTCGGGGGGGAGGCCAAAAACATTCAGTACTTC. Residues: CASSFFGGEAKNIQYF.

In nucleotides, the CDR3 is TGTGCCAGTACCCTCTTTGGGAACACCGGGGAGCTGTTTTTT. It translates to CASTLFGNTGELFF. The chain has TRBV28 and TRBJ2-2; D is ambiguous. Trimming removed 9 bases from V and 1 base from J, with 12 bases in between. There are 14 residues in the CDR3. Germline V gives CDR1 MDHEN, CDR2 SYDVKM. Based on the CDR3 plus reference TRBV28 and TRBJ2-2, the full variable domain is DVKVTQSSRYLVKRTGEKVFLECVQDMDHENMFWYRQDPGLGLRLIYFSYDVKMKEKGDIPEGYSVSREKKERFSLILESASTNQTSMYLCASTLFGNTGELFFGEGSRLTVL.

The chain has TRBV18 and TRBJ1-5, with D uncertain. The germline gives CDR1 KGHSH, CDR2 LQKENI. This CDR3 spans 16 amino acids. The V end was cut by 0 bases, the J end by 7 bases, with 16 bases between. The CDR3 region is CASSPPTVAQGQPQHF. The CDR3 region has the DNA TGTGCCAGCTCACCACCTACAGTGGCCCAAGGCCAGCCCCAGCATTTT.

This clone was seen a single time. The V call is TRBV21-1, the J call TRBJ1-5; TRBD1 is the table's D call, not checked against the DNA. TRBV21-1 is shown as a pseudogene. The CDR3 is made up of 16 amino acids. CDR3 nucleotide sequence: TGTGCCAGCAGCAAAGCCCACCGTACAGGCCATCAGCCCCAGCATTTT. The encoded protein is CASSKAHRTGHQPQHF.